This is a list of T cell receptor beta chains from one sample in a study of T cells expressing NK-cell markers. TCRdb reprocessed the 5' RACE reads and keeps a single row for each CDR3 protein, giving no DNA. The repertoire table contains about 550,000 distinct CDR3 sequences. The sample was blood T cells: a sorted CD56 or NKG2C T cell subset, CD4+ or CD8+ T cells, or bulk PBMC T cells (not recorded which). The receptor set was obtained from a man between 18 and 35 years old in good health. Both conserved end residues are part of each CDR3.

j_call v_call cdr3_aa
TRBJ2-5 TRBV20-1 CSARVGLVETQYF
TRBJ2-7 TRBV10-3 CAISLDRRDEQYF
TRBJ2-1 TRBV28 CASSLPWGEQFF
TRBJ2-1 TRBV5-1 CATSLGTTYKYEQFF
TRBJ2-5 TRBV10-2 CASSQGGAGAIETQYF
TRBJ2-3 TRBV7-9 CASSPPGGRSMTDTQYF
TRBJ2-7 TRBV7-8 CASSYLTGSYEQYF
TRBJ2-3 TRBV7-9 CASSAQGPDTQYF
TRBJ2-5 TRBV15 CATSSQIRGQETQYF
TRBJ2-1 TRBV11-2 CASSRGLAGGIYNEQFF
TRBJ1-6 TRBV12-3/TRBV12-4 CASSPRSSYNSPLHF
TRBJ2-1 TRBV11-2 CASSFLARNNEQFF
TRBJ2-5 TRBV28 CASSPPPSRQETQYF
TRBJ2-1 TRBV9 CASSSGGVAGENEQFF
TRBJ2-5 TRBV12-3/TRBV12-4 CASSGEQETQYF
TRBJ2-7 TRBV4-3 CASSQVAGDSEQYF
TRBJ2-1 TRBV15 CATSGGLGNEQFF
TRBJ2-3 TRBV12-3/TRBV12-4 CASGAGVMADTQYF
TRBJ2-3 TRBV7-2 CASSLVSGTGTDTQYF
TRBJ2-1 TRBV3-1 CASSPLTSGEEQFF
TRBJ1-1 TRBV6-5 CASSYYGEDTEAFF
TRBJ1-2 TRBV6-1 CASSESRDGYTF
TRBJ1-3 TRBV7-9 CASSEQGFGNTIYF
TRBJ1-1 TRBV12-3/TRBV12-4 CASSLQPEAGTEAFF
TRBJ1-5 TRBV5-1 CASSLGDRASNQPQHF
TRBJ1-2 TRBV27 CASSFRGANYGYTF
TRBJ2-6 TRBV12-3/TRBV12-4 CASSFWEAGANVLTF
TRBJ2-3 TRBV7-8 CASSLGGLAGWDTQYF
TRBJ2-5 TRBV15 CATSKGQGARETQYF
TRBJ2-1 TRBV10-3 CAISDPPGVYNEQFF
TRBJ2-3 TRBV6-5 CASSQGGGLSTDTQYF
TRBJ1-1 TRBV29-1 CSGMTLNTEAFF
TRBJ2-5 TRBV3-1 CASSQSLLWTQYF
TRBJ2-1 TRBV18 CASSPRRAGRESDNEQFF
TRBJ1-5 TRBV20-1 CSARASGTGSNQPQHF
TRBJ1-3 TRBV12-3/TRBV12-4 CASSPGSSGNTIYF